Listed below are T cell receptor beta chains from one sample, sequenced in a study of Graves' ophthalmopathy and Graves' hyperthyroidism. TCRdb redid the calling of the multiplex PCR reads with MiXCR, one entry per CDR3 protein. The profile shows roughly 420,000 distinct CDR3 sequences, approximately 21% of them singletons. The sequencing input was peripheral blood. All receptors come from a woman in her late teens or twenties with stable Graves' hyperthyroidism. Both conserved end residues are part of each CDR3. D genes are given only for firm matches. Some rows mark clone size as missing; the rest say once, few, many or name a class of expanded clone.

clone_size	cdr3_length	d_call	v_call	j_call	cdr3_aa	cdr3_nt
.	17	.	TRBV7-8	TRBJ2-2	CASSLAWQGTNTGELFF	TGTGCCAGCAGCTTAGCATGGCAGGGAACGAACACCGGGGAGCTGTTTTTT
many	13	.	TRBV28	TRBJ2-7	CASSWIDSYEQYF	TGTGCCAGCAGTTGGATTGACAGCTACGAGCAGTACTTC
many	15	.	TRBV28	TRBJ1-5	CASSLYRQVNQPQHF	TGTGCCAGCAGTCTATATCGACAGGTCAATCAGCCCCAGCATTTT
.	15	.	TRBV20-1	TRBJ1-2	CSAITDSGESYGYTF	TGCAGTGCCATCACGGACTCTGGGGAGAGTTATGGCTACACCTTC
.	12	.	TRBV30	TRBJ2-2	CAWEGNTGELFF	TGTGCCTGGGAGGGGAACACCGGGGAGCTGTTTTTT
once	12	.	TRBV28	TRBJ1-1	CASSLRPAEAFF	TGTGCCAGCAGTTTACGCCCTGCTGAAGCTTTCTTT
many	15	TRBD2	TRBV20-1	TRBJ2-5	CSARLWTSGRETQYF	TGCAGTGCTAGACTGTGGACTAGCGGGAGAGAGACCCAGTACTTC
many	14	TRBD1	TRBV15	TRBJ1-5	CATSSDRGGQPQHF	TGTGCCACCAGCAGTGACAGGGGAGGGCAGCCCCAGCATTTT
.	17	.	TRBV14	TRBJ2-5	CASSQGRVAGAQETQYF	TGTGCCAGCAGCCAAGGGCGGGTCGCCGGGGCACAAGAGACCCAGTACTTC
many	12	.	TRBV30	TRBJ2-7	CAWSQVNHEQYF	TGTGCCTGGTCTCAGGTAAACCACGAGCAGTACTTC
many	15	.	TRBV10-3	TRBJ1-2	CAISESGRANYGYTF	TGTGCCATCAGTGAGTCGGGCAGGGCTAACTATGGCTACACCTTC
.	13	TRBD1	TRBV5-1	TRBJ1-2	CASSFDRGGGYTF	TGCGCCAGCAGCTTTGACAGGGGAGGAGGCTACACCTTC
.	12	.	TRBV28	TRBJ1-2	CASGFALYGYTF	TGTGCCAGCGGATTTGCGTTATATGGCTACACCTTC
many	17	.	TRBV15	TRBJ1-1	CATSRDPGPQKGTEAFF	TGTGCCACCAGCAGAGATCCCGGGCCTCAGAAGGGCACTGAAGCTTTCTTT
many	15	TRBD1	TRBV19	TRBJ2-2	CASSNTGGHTGELFF	TGTGCCAGTAGTAACACAGGGGGCCACACCGGGGAGCTGTTTTTT
many	16	.	TRBV4-2	TRBJ2-5	CASSQALDGTQETQYF	TGTGCCAGCAGCCAAGCACTGGATGGAACCCAAGAGACCCAGTACTTC
.	15	TRBD2	TRBV6-1	TRBJ2-5	CASSGTGTSQETQYF	TGCGCCAGCAGTGGGACCGGGACTAGCCAAGAGACCCAGTACTTC
.	15	TRBD1	TRBV20-1	TRBJ1-2	CSAPPQGQGSYGYTF	TGCAGTGCTCCCCCTCAGGGACAGGGGTCCTATGGCTACACCTTC
few	13	.	TRBV5-1	TRBJ2-5	CASSLEIQETQYF	TGCGCCAGCAGCCTTGAGATACAAGAGACCCAGTACTTC
many	17	.	TRBV20-1	TRBJ2-4	CSARIGGSLLAKNIQYF	TGCAGTGCTAGAATAGGGGGTAGCCTACTAGCCAAAAACATTCAGTACTTC
many	13	.	TRBV10-3	TRBJ2-5	CAISAGVGETQYF	TGTGCCATCAGTGCAGGGGTCGGGGAGACCCAGTACTTC
many	14	TRBD1	TRBV6-5	TRBJ2-5	CASSSQTGSETQYF	TGTGCCAGCAGTTCACAGACAGGGTCTGAGACCCAGTACTTC
few	14	TRBD1	TRBV27	TRBJ2-7	CASSTNRGPYEQYF	TGTGCCAGCAGTACCAACAGGGGACCCTACGAGCAGTACTTC
many	13	TRBD1	TRBV28	TRBJ1-2	CASGQEGFYGYTF	TGTGCGTCAGGACAGGAGGGGTTCTATGGCTACACCTTC
many	15	TRBD1	TRBV6-5	TRBJ1-1	CASSPDRVSNTEAFF	TGTGCCAGCAGTCCAGACAGGGTATCGAACACTGAAGCTTTCTTT
.	14	.	TRBV30	TRBJ2-7	CAWVSWAGEREQYF	TGTGCCTGGGTTTCGTGGGCCGGAGAGCGGGAGCAGTACTTC
many	12	TRBD2	TRBV20-1	TRBJ2-5	CTTGRGSETQYF	TGCACCACCGGGAGGGGGTCAGAGACCCAGTACTTC
many	12	.	TRBV5-6	TRBJ1-5	CASSLSGQPQHF	TGTGCCAGCAGCTTGTCTGGTCAGCCCCAGCATTTT
.	17	.	TRBV12-3/TRBV12-4	TRBJ2-2	CASSFSWDLEVAGELFF	TGTGCCAGCAGTTTCAGCTGGGACCTTGAGGTCGCCGGGGAGCTGTTTTTT
.	16	.	TRBV6-1	TRBJ2-5	CASSEKRRHGMETQYF	TGTGCCAGCAGTGAAAAGAGGAGACACGGCATGGAGACCCAGTACTTC
many	14	TRBD1	TRBV28	TRBJ1-5	CATSPTGSNQPQHF	TGTGCCACCAGTCCGACAGGGAGCAATCAGCCCCAGCATTTT
many	14	.	TRBV3-1	TRBJ1-5	CASSSGGVNQPQHF	TGTGCCAGCAGCTCGGGCGGGGTCAATCAGCCCCAGCATTTT
.	15	.	TRBV24-1	TRBJ1-1	CATSDSGQKNTEAFF	TGTGCCACCAGTGATTCCGGACAGAAGAACACTGAAGCTTTCTTT
many	15	.	TRBV30	TRBJ2-5	CAWSSPPGVQETQYF	TGTGCCTGGAGCTCGCCCCCAGGTGTCCAAGAGACCCAGTACTTC
.	14	.	TRBV12-3/TRBV12-4	TRBJ1-3	CASSLLAARNTIYF	TGTGCCAGCAGTTTACTGGCAGCTCGGAACACCATATATTTT
many	15	.	TRBV2	TRBJ1-3	CASSRTVRSGNTIYF	TGTGCCAGCAGCAGGACAGTTCGCTCTGGAAACACCATATATTTT
many	16	TRBD2	TRBV7-2	TRBJ2-7	CASSLSGLAGPYEQYF	TGTGCCAGCAGCTTATCGGGACTAGCGGGACCCTACGAGCAGTACTTC
many	15	.	TRBV24-1	TRBJ2-2	CATSDSGRSTGELFF	TGTGCCACCAGTGATTCGGGACGGTCCACCGGGGAGCTGTTTTTT
many	14	.	TRBV6-1	TRBJ1-5	CASSLEVGNQPQHF	TGTGCCAGCAGCCTAGAAGTTGGCAATCAGCCCCAGCATTTT
.	18	TRBD2	TRBV24-1	TRBJ2-2	CATSDVTGTSANTGELFF	TGTGCCACCAGTGATGTCACCGGGACTAGCGCGAACACCGGGGAGCTGTTTTTT
many	14	TRBD2	TRBV29-1	TRBJ2-4	CSAVTSVAKNIQYF	TGCAGCGCCGTGACTAGCGTAGCCAAAAACATTCAGTACTTC
many	14	.	TRBV7-2	TRBJ2-2	CASSLGKSTGELFF	TGTGCCAGCAGCTTAGGGAAGAGCACCGGGGAGCTGTTTTTT
.	11	.	TRBV28	TRBJ1-1	CASSYQSEAFF	TGTGCCAGCAGCTACCAGAGCGAAGCTTTCTTT
many	15	TRBD2	TRBV7-9	TRBJ2-7	CASSSHSGRGHEQYF	TGTGCCAGCAGCTCCCATAGCGGGAGAGGCCACGAGCAGTACTTC
many	15	.	TRBV11-2	TRBJ1-5	CASSLDRSSNQPQHF	TGTGCCAGCAGCTTAGACAGGTCTAGCAATCAGCCCCAGCATTTT
many	13	.	TRBV28	TRBJ2-3	CASTGVATDTQYF	TGTGCCAGCACGGGGGTGGCCACAGATACGCAGTATTTT
many	14	TRBD1	TRBV6-1	TRBJ1-1	CASSAGGQGTEAFF	TGTGCCAGCAGTGCGGGGGGACAGGGGACTGAAGCTTTCTTT
many	14	.	TRBV12-3/TRBV12-4	TRBJ1-5	CASSFGPSNQPQHF	TGTGCCAGCAGTTTCGGTCCCAGCAATCAGCCCCAGCATTTT
few	19	TRBD2	TRBV2	TRBJ2-2	CASIEALRASGTNTGELFF	TGTGCCAGCATTGAAGCGCTTCGGGCTAGCGGGACGAACACCGGGGAGCTGTTTTTT
.	14	.	TRBV11-2	TRBJ1-2	CASSPGRQNYGYTF	TGTGCCAGCAGCCCTGGGAGACAGAACTATGGCTACACCTTC
many	14	TRBD2	TRBV7-2	TRBJ2-7	CASSLTGGYYEQYF	TGTGCCAGCAGCTTGACGGGAGGGTACTACGAGCAGTACTTC
many	14	.	TRBV19	TRBJ1-6	CATRTGPENSPLHF	TGTGCCACCCGTACGGGGCCAGAGAATTCACCCCTCCACTTT
many	14	.	TRBV24-1	TRBJ2-2	CAAIRDFNTGELFF	TGTGCCGCCATCCGGGACTTCAACACCGGGGAGCTGTTTTTT
.	13	TRBD1	TRBV29-1	TRBJ1-1	CSVAPGQGTEAFF	TGCAGCGTCGCCCCAGGACAGGGGACTGAAGCTTTCTTT
many	14	.	TRBV5-1	TRBJ2-7	CASSLTGFSYEQYF	TGCGCCAGCAGCTTGACAGGATTCTCCTACGAGCAGTACTTC
.	16	.	TRBV6-1	TRBJ1-1	CASSEASRSPNTEAFF	TGTGCCAGCAGTGAAGCATCTCGGTCTCCGAACACTGAAGCTTTCTTT
.	9	.	TRBV7-2	TRBJ2-5	CASGRTQYF	TGTGCCAGCGGGCGGACCCAGTACTTC
.	12	.	TRBV19	TRBJ1-1	CASNIGSAEAFF	TGTGCCAGTAATATAGGTTCGGCTGAAGCTTTCTTT
many	11	TRBD1	TRBV29-1	TRBJ2-5	CSGTGTETQYF	TGCAGCGGGACAGGGACAGAGACCCAGTACTTC
many	17	.	TRBV10-3	TRBJ1-2	CAISESSGGRQAGGYTF	TGTGCCATCAGTGAGTCGAGTGGAGGACGTCAGGCCGGGGGCTACACCTTC